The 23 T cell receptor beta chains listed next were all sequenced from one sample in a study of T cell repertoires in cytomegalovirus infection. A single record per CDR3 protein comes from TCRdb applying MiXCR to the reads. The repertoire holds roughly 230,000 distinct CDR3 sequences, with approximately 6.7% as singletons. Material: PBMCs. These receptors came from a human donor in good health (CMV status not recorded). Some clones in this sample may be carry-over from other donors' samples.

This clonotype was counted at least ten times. This CDR3 reads CASSPGRTGSVNTEAFF. The DNA for the CDR3 is TGTGCCAGCAGCCCGGGACGGACAGGGTCAGTGAACACTGAAGCTTTCTTT. The chain has TRBV7-3 and TRBJ1-1, with TRBD1 identical over 8 bases. The junction had 11 bases not matched to a gene; V was cut back by 5 bases and J by 0 bases. The CDR3 is made up of 17 amino acids. Germline V gene lookup returns CDR1 SGHTA and CDR2 FQGTGA.

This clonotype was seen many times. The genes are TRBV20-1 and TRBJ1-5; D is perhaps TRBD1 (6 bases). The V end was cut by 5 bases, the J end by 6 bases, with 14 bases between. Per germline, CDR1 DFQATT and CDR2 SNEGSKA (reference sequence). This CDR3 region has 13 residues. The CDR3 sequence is CSASPGAVQPQHF. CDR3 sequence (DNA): TGCAGTGCTTCCCCAGGGGCGGTTCAGCCCCAGCATTTT.

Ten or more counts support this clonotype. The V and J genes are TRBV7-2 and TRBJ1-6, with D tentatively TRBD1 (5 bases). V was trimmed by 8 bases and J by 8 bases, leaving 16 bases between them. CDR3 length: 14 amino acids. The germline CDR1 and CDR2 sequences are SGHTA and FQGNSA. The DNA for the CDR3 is TGTGCCAGCGGCATTTTTAGGGGCGATTCACCCCTCCACTTT. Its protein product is CASGIFRGDSPLHF.

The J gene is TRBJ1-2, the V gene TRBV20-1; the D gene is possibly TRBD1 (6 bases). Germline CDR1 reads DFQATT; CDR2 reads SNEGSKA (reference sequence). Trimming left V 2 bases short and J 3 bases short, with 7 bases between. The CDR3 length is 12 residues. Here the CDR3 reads CSARSGDYGYTF. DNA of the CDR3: TGCAGTGCTAGATCAGGGGACTATGGCTACACCTTC.

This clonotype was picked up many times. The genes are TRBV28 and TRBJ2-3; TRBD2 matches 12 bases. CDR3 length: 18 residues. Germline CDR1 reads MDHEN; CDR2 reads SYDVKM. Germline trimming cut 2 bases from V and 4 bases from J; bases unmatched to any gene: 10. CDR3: CASSLNLSPSGGADTQYF. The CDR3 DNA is TGTGCCAGCAGTTTAAATCTCAGCCCTAGCGGGGGGGCAGATACGCAGTATTTT.

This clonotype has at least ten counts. CDR3 coding DNA: TGTGCCAGCAGCTTCTCCGGACAGGGATATTTGGACACTGAAGCTTTCTTT. Residues: CASSFSGQGYLDTEAFF. The chain links TRBV13 to TRBJ1-1; 8 positions agree with TRBD1. The J segment lost 3 bases and the V segment lost 3 bases, leaving 12 bases of the junction unmatched. The CDR3 has 17 amino acids. Germline V gene lookup returns CDR1 PRHDT and CDR2 FYEKMQ (reference sequence).

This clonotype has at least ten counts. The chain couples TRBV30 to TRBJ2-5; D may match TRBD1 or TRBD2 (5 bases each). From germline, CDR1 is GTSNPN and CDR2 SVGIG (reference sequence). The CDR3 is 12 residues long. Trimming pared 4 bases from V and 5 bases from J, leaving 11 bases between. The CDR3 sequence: CAWTGPGETQYF. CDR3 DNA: TGTGCCTGGACAGGGCCGGGGGAGACCCAGTACTTC.

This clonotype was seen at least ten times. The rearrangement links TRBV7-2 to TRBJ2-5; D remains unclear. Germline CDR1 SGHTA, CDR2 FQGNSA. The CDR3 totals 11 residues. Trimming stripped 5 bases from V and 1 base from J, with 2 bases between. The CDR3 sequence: CASSRQETQYF. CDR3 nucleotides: TGTGCCAGCAGCCGCCAAGAGACCCAGTACTTC.

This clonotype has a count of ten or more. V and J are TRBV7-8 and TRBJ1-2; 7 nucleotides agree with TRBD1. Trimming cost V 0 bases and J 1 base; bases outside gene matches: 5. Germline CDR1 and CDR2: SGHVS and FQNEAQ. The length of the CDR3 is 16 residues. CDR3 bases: TGTGCCAGCAGCTTAGCTGAACAGGGGCTTAACTATGGCTACACCTTC. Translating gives CASSLAEQGLNYGYTF.

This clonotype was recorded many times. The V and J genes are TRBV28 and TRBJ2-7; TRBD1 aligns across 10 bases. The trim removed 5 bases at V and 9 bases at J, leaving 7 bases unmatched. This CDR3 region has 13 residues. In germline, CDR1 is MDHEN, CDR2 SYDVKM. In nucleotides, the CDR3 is TGTGCCAGCAGTCCGGGACAGGGGTGGGCGCAGTACTTC. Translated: CASSPGQGWAQYF.

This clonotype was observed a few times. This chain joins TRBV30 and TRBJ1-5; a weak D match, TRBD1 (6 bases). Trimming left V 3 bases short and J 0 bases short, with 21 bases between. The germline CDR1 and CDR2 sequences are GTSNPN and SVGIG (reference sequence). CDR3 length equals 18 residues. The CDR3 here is CAWSEIGIAGDSNQPQHF. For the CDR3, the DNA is TGTGCCTGGAGCGAGATCGGGATCGCAGGGGATAGCAATCAGCCCCAGCATTTT.

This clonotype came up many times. CDR3 sequence reads: CASRGGGEEKLFF. The CDR3 nucleotides read TGTGCCAGCAGGGGAGGGGGGGAAGAAAAACTGTTTTTT. This chain joins TRBV7-8 and TRBJ1-4; TRBD1 might be the D (6 bases). Deletions cut 6 bases from V and 8 bases from J, with 13 bases between. Germline V gene data show CDR1 as SGHVS and CDR2 as FQNEAQ. The CDR3 contains 13 residues.

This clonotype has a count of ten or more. CDR3 nucleotide sequence: TGTGCCAGCGGTCCCCGGGGGGCCGAGGGCACCGGGGAGCTGTTTTTT. It yields the protein CASGPRGAEGTGELFF. The chain couples TRBV5-6 to TRBJ2-2, with a tentative D call TRBD2 (7 bases). V was clipped by 7 bases and J by 4 bases, with 20 bases between them. In germline, CDR1 is SGHDT, CDR2 YYEEEE. The CDR3 consists of 16 residues.

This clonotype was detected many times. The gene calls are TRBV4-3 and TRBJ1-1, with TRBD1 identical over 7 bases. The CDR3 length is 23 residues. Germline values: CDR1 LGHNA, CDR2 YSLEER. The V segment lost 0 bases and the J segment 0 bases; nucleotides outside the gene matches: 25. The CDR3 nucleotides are TGCGCCAGCAGCCAAGAAGAGAGGGTCAGGGGGGTCCTCCCCCTTTCCTTGAACACTGAAGCTTTCTTT. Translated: CASSQEERVRGVLPLSLNTEAFF.

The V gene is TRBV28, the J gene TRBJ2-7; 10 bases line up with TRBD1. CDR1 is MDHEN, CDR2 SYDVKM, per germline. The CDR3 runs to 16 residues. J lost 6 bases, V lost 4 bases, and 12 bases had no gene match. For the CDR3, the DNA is TGTGCCAGCAGTTCCCAACCGGGACAGGGGAAAAGCGAGCAGTACTTC. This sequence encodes CASSSQPGQGKSEQYF.

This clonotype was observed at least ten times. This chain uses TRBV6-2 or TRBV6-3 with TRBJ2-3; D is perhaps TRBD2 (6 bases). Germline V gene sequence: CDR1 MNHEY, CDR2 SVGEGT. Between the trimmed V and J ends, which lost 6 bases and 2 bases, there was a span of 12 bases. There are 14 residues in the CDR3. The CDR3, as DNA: TGTGCCAGCAGCCAGGGACTTTCCACAGATACGCAGTATTTT. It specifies CASSQGLSTDTQYF.

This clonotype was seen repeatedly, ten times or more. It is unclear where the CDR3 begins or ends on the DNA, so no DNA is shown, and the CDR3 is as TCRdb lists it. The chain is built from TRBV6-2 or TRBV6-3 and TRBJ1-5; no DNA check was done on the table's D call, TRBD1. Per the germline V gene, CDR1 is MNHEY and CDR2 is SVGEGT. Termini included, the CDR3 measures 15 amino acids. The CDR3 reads CASSFGPGGNQPQHF.

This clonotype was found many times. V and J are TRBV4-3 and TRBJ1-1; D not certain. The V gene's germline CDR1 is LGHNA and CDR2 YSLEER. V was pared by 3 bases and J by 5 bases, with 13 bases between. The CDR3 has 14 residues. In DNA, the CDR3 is TGCGCCAGCAGCCAGTTTGCAGGCAAAACTGAAGCTTTCTTT. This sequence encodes CASSQFAGKTEAFF.

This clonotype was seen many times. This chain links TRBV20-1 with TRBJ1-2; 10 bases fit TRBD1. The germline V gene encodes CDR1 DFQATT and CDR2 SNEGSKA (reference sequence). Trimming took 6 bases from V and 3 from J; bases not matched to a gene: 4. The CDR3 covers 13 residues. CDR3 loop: CSARQGADYGYTF. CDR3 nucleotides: TGCAGTGCCAGACAGGGGGCGGACTATGGCTACACCTTC.

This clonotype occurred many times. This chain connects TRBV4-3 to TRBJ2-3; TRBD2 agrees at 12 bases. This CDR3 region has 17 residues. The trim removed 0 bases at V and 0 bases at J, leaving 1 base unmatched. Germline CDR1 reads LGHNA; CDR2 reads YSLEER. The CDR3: CASSQDGTSGSTDTQYF. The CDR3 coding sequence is TGCGCCAGCAGCCAAGATGGGACTAGCGGGAGCACAGATACGCAGTATTTT.

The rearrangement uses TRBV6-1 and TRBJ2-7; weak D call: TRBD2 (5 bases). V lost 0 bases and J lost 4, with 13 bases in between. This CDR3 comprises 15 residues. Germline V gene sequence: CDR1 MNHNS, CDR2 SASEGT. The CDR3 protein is CASSEAPGMGYEQYF. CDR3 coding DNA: TGTGCCAGCAGTGAAGCTCCCGGGATGGGGTACGAGCAGTACTTC.

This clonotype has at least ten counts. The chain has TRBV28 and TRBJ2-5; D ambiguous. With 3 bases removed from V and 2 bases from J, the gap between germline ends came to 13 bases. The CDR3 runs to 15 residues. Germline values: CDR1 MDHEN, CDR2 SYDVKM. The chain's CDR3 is CASSFRETLQETQYF. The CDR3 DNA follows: TGTGCCAGCAGTTTCCGTGAGACTCTTCAAGAGACCCAGTACTTC.

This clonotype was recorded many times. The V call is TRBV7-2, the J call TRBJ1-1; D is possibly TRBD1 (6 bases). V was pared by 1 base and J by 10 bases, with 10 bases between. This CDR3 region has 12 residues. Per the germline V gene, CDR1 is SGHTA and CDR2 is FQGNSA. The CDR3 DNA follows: TGTGCCAGCAGCTTAGATTTCAGGGGAGCTTTCTTT. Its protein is CASSLDFRGAFF.